Listed here are 14 T cell receptor beta chains from one sample, sequenced in a study of OX40 agonist ivuxolimab in advanced cancers. The method was immunoSEQ multiplex PCR; TCRdb's version includes in-frame clones alone and lacks a portion of them. Of tens of thousands of clones detected, more than 70% appear once; the ten largest clones hold approximately 2.2%. This material consisted of CD4+ or CD8+ T cells sorted from blood, taken in a trial of the OX40 agonist ivuxolimab. The receptors shown here come from an adult with an advanced solid tumor such as melanoma, head and neck, liver or kidney cancer.

V and J are TRBV6-5 and TRBJ1-1; 7 positions agree with TRBD1. The CDR3 is made up of 14 amino acids. CDR1 and CDR2 from the germline V gene are MNHEY and SVGAGI. Trimming at V came to 5 bases and at J to 0 bases, leaving 3 bases not matched to a gene. The CDR3 reads CASSAGGLNTEAFF. The DNA for the CDR3 is TGTGCCAGCAGTGCAGGGGGATTGAACACTGAAGCTTTCTTT.

J is TRBJ2-3 and V is TRBV19; D possibly matches TRBD1 or TRBD2 (5 bases each). The CDR3 is 16 residues long. Germline V gene sequence: CDR1 LNHDA, CDR2 SQIVND (reference sequence). V was pared by 2 bases and J by 4 bases, with 16 bases between. CDR3 loop: CASSIKGTFGSDTQYF. The DNA for the CDR3 is TGTGCCAGTAGTATAAAAGGGACGTTCGGTTCAGATACGCAGTATTTT.

Regarding this clone: One end of the junction does not line up with germline, which may come from a read error. The rearrangement links TRBV29-1 to TRBJ2-7; D is ambiguous. Per the germline V gene, CDR1 is SQVTM and CDR2 is ANQGSEA. This CDR3 comprises 11 residues. In DNA form, the CDR3 reads TGCAGCGTTGAAAGCCACTACGGGCAGTACTTC. It translates to CSVESHYGQYF.

This chain links TRBV7-2 with TRBJ1-2, with D possibly TRBD1 on 5 matching bases. The CDR3 has 15 residues. CDR1 is SGHTA and CDR2 is FQGNSA in the germline V gene. V lost 0 bases and J lost 4, with 12 bases in between. The CDR3 DNA is TGTGCCAGCAGCTTAGCGGGACGCATGAGCTATGGCTACACCTTC. The encoded protein is CASSLAGRMSYGYTF.

The chain is built from TRBV28 and TRBJ1-1; unclear D gene. Trimming took 4 bases from V and 1 from J, leaving 13 bases between them. CDR1 is MDHEN, CDR2 SYDVKM, per germline. The CDR3 spans 15 residues. CDR3 nucleotides: TGTGCCAGCAGTTCCCTTGGCTTTTCGAACACTGAAGCTTTCTTT. Its protein product is CASSSLGFSNTEAFF.

The chain combines TRBV6-5 with TRBJ1-4; D not resolved. V dropped 6 bases and J dropped 0 bases, with 2 bases sitting between them. This CDR3 comprises 12 residues. Germline assignment: CDR1 MNHEY and CDR2 SVGAGI. The CDR3 DNA follows: TGTGCCAGCAGCCCAACTAATGAAAAACTGTTTTTT. It is translated as CASSPTNEKLFF.

This chain uses TRBV5-1 with TRBJ2-3; D remains unclear. The CDR3 spans 11 residues. V was clipped by 4 bases and J by 4 bases, with 4 bases between them. Germline CDR1 SGHRS, CDR2 YFSETQ. CDR3 sequence reads: CASSRADTQYF. The CDR3 DNA sequence: TGCGCCAGCAGCCGGGCAGATACGCAGTATTTT.

The V and J genes are TRBV5-1 and TRBJ2-3; 7 bases are a match to TRBD2. Germline CDR1 SGHRS, CDR2 YFSETQ. V was clipped by 6 bases and J by 5 bases; unmatched bases: 9. The CDR3 is made up of 14 amino acids. The CDR3 DNA follows: TGCGCCAGCAATCGGGGGGAGGTTAAAGATACGCAGTATTTT. Translated: CASNRGEVKDTQYF.

This clone was detected once. The rearrangement uses TRBV25-1 and TRBJ2-2; the D is unclear. CDR3 length equals 15 residues. With 2 bases removed from V and 4 bases from J, the gap between germline ends came to 11 bases. Germline assignment: CDR1 MGHDK and CDR2 SYGVNS. The CDR3 region has the DNA TGTGCCAGCAGTGAAAGGAGAGATTTCACCGGGGAGCTGTTTTTT. It encodes CASSERRDFTGELFF.

The chain links TRBV19 to TRBJ1-6; possible D gene TRBD1, 5 bases. Germline-derived CDR1 and CDR2 are LNHDA and SQIVND (reference sequence). The CDR3 spans 16 residues. V was pared by 7 bases and J by 0 bases, with 13 bases between. In nucleotides, the CDR3 is TGTGCCAGTAAAATTGAGGGGAACTCCTATAATTCACCCCTCCACTTT. The encoded protein is CASKIEGNSYNSPLHF.

The rearrangement links TRBV4-1 to TRBJ1-5, with TRBD1 identical over 12 bases. Germline V lookup: CDR1 MGHRA, CDR2 YSYEKL. This CDR3 contains 18 residues. V was clipped by 1 base and J by 4 bases; unmatched bases: 8. CDR3 coding DNA: TGCGCCAGCAGCCAAGCTCCGGGACAGGGGGCTTGGAATCAGCCCCAGCATTTT. This translates into CASSQAPGQGAWNQPQHF.

The chain carries TRBV6-6 and TRBJ2-7; D is undetermined. V shed 6 bases and J shed 3 bases, with 15 bases lying between them. CDR1 is MNHNY and CDR2 is SVGAGI in the germline V gene (reference sequence). The CDR3 contains 14 residues. The CDR3 coding sequence is TGTGCCAGCAGCCTTCGTAGCCATCACTACGAGCAGTACTTC. It encodes CASSLRSHHYEQYF.

This clone was seen a single time. The chain links TRBV6-1 to TRBJ2-1; D gene ambiguous. This CDR3 has 14 amino acids. CDR1 is MNHNS and CDR2 is SASEGT in the germline V gene. V lost 7 bases and J lost 2, with 12 bases in between. In nucleotides, the CDR3 is TGTGCCAGCACCCTTGAATCAGCCTACAATGAGCAGTTCTTC. This translates into CASTLESAYNEQFF.

The chain couples TRBV7-3 to TRBJ2-2, with TRBD2 matching 8 bases. Per the germline V gene, CDR1 is SGHTA and CDR2 is FQGTGA. Unmatched junction bases numbered 10, after V lost 1 base and J lost 3 bases. This CDR3 comprises 18 residues. The CDR3 DNA reads TGTGCCAGCAGCTTAAGGCCTAGCGGGTCCTGGTACACCGGGGAGCTGTTTTTT. It codes for CASSLRPSGSWYTGELFF.